The clone carrying this T cell receptor beta chain appeared a few times. The antigen is not known. From the 5' RACE reads, TCRdb called clonotypes with MiXCR, one entry per CDR3 protein. The sample lists about 180,000 distinct CDR3 sequences, around 16% occurring once. The data originate from a study of T-cell memory formation after mild COVID-19. Study-wide findings and caveats: Memory sampled before infection contained some responding clones, suggesting cross-reactive memory joined. Contracting clones localized mainly to CM and EM when CD4+ and mainly to EMRA when CD8+. Contracting clones from day 15 to 85 had balanced CD4/CD8; later expanders favoured CD4+.

This CDR3 is 16 amino acids long. CDR1 is SEHNR, CDR2 FQNEAQ, per germline (reference sequence). Trimming took 1 base from V and 0 from J, leaving 13 bases between them. This receptor was taken from an adult woman who had mild COVID-19 (a few samples of this study predate the infection). Cell type and time point are not known. The source material was PBMCs or a T cell subset sorted from them (not recorded which). The chain combines TRBV7-9 with TRBJ2-7; tentative D call: TRBD1 (6 bases). The DNA of the CDR3 is TGTGCCAGCAGCTTAGGTGTCGGACAGTACTCCTACGAGCAGTACTTC. It specifies CASSLGVGQYSYEQYF.